Here is one T cell receptor (beta chain) with its context. Antigen specificity is unknown. At one of its ends the junction is not consistent with the germline gene, which may arise from a read error. The library came from three nested PCR rounds adapted from ARM-PCR protocols. TCRdb analysed the multiplex PCR reads with MiXCR anew, one entry per CDR3 protein. The sample comprises about 86,000 distinct CDR3 sequences, about 77% of which are singletons, and roughly a fifth rests with the top ten. The CDR3 consists of 15 residues. The V gene's germline CDR1 is KGHDR and CDR2 SFDVKD. This sample's RNA came from whole unsorted tissue. More than 3 cm separated this lung sample from the edge of the tumor. This sample is drawn from a study of tumor and adjacent non-tumor tissue in lung cancer. General study results and limits: Tumor repertoires had a smaller top 100 clone share than normal lung. Compared with tumor, normal lung showed significantly lower TCR diversity.

This receptor was taken from a woman aged 45-60 years with non-small cell lung cancer. The chain joins TRBV24-1 to TRBJ2-3; D tentatively reads TRBD1 or TRBD2 (5 bases each). Sequencing used distant non-tumor lung tissue. CDR3 in DNA: TGTGCCACCAGTGACCGACGACGGGGCACAGATACGCAGAATTTT. As protein: CATSDRRRGTDTQNF.